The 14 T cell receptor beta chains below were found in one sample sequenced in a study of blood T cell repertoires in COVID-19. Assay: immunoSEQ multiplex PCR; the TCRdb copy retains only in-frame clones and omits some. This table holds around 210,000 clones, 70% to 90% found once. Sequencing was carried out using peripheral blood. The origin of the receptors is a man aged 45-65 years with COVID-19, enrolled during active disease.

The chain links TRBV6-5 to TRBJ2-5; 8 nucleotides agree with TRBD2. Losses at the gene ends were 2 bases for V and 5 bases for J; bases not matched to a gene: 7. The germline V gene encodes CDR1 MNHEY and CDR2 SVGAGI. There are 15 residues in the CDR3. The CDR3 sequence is CASSYLRGGLETQYF. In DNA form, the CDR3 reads TGTGCCAGCAGTTACCTACGGGGGGGCCTTGAGACCCAGTACTTC.

CDR3 region: CASSLADKQETQYF. DNA for the CDR3: TGTGCCAGCAGCTTAGCGGACAAACAAGAGACCCAGTACTTC. The chain carries TRBV13 and TRBJ2-5; a possible D gene is TRBD1 (5 bases). This CDR3 is 14 amino acids long. Germline V gene data show CDR1 as PRHDT and CDR2 as FYEKMQ (reference sequence). V lost 1 base, J lost 2 bases, and 8 bases lay in between.

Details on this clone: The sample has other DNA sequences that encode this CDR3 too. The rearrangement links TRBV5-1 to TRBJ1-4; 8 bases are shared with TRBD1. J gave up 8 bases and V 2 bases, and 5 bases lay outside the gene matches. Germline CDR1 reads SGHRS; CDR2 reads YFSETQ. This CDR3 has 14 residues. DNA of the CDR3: TGCGCCAGCAGCTTCGGACAGGGCGGCGAAAAACTGTTTTTT. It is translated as CASSFGQGGEKLFF.

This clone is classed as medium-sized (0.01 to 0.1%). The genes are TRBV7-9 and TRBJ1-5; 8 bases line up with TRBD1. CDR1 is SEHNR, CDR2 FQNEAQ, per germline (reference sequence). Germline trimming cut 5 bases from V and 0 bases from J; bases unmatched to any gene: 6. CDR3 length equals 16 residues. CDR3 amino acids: CASSPGTGVSNQPQHF. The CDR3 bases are TGTGCCAGCAGCCCCGGGACAGGCGTTAGCAATCAGCCCCAGCATTTT.

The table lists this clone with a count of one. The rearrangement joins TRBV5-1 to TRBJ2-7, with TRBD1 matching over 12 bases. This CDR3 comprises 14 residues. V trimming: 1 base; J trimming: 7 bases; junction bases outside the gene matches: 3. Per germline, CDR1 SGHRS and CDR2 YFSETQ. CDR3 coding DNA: TGCGCCAGCAGCTTGAGGGACAGGGGGCTTGAGCAGTACTTC. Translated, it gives CASSLRDRGLEQYF.

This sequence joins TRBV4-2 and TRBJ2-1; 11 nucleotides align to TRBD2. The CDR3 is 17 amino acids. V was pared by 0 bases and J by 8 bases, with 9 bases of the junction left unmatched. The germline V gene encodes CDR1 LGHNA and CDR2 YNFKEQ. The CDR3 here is CASSQDRDSGGAHEQFF. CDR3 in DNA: TGTGCCAGCAGCCAAGATAGGGATAGCGGGGGGGCCCATGAGCAGTTCTTC.

CDR3 nucleotide sequence: TGCGCCAGCAGCTCTGGGACTAGCGGGGGGTCTAACATTCAGTACTTC. Translation: CASSSGTSGGSNIQYF. This chain connects TRBV5-1 to TRBJ2-4, with TRBD2 matching 15 bases. From germline, CDR1 is SGHRS and CDR2 YFSETQ. V shed 3 bases and J 7 bases; nucleotides not matched to a gene: 5. This CDR3 comprises 16 residues.

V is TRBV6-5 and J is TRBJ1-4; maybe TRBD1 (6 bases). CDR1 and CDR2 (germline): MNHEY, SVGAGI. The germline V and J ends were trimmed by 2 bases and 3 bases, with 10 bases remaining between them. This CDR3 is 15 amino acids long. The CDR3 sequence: CASSYGWTANEKLFF. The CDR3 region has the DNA TGTGCCAGCAGTTACGGTTGGACAGCTAATGAAAAACTGTTTTTT.

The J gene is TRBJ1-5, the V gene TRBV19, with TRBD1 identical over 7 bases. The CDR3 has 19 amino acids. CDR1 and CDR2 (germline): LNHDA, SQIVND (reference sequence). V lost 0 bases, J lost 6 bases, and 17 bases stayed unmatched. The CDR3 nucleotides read TGTGCCAGTAGTATAGAGTTGACAGGGATGAGTGTTGCGGGTCAGCCCCAGCATTTT. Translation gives CASSIELTGMSVAGQPQHF.

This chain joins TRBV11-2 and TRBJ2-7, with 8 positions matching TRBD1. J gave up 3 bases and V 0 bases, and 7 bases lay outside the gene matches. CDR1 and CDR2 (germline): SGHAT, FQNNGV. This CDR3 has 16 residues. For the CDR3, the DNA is TGTGCCAGCAGCTTAGATGGCCCAGGGGGCATCTACGAGCAGTACTTC. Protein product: CASSLDGPGGIYEQYF.

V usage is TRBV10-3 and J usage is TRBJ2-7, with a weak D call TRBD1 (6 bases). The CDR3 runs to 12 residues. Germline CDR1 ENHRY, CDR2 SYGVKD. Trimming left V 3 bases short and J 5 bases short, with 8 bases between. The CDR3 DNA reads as TGTGCCATCAGTGATGGGGGCAACGAGCAGTACTTC. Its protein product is CAISDGGNEQYF.

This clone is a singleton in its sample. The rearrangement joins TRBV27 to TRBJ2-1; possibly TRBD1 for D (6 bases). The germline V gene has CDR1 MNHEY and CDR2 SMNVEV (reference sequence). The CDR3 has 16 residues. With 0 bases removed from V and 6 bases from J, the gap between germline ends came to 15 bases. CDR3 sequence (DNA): TGTGCCAGCAGTTTATCGATCACAGGGTTAGGCAATGAGCAGTTCTTC. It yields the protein CASSLSITGLGNEQFF.

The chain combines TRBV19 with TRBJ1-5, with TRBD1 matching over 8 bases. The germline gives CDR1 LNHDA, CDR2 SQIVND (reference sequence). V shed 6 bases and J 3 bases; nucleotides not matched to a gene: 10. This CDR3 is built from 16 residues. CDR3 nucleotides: TGTGCCAGTAGCAACCCCGACAGGGGCCACAATCAGCCCCAGCATTTT. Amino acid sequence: CASSNPDRGHNQPQHF. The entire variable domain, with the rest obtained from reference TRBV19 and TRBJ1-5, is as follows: DGGITQSPKYLFRKEGQNVTLSCEQNLNHDAMYWYRQDPGQGLRLIYYSQIVNDFQKGDIAEGYSVSREKKESFPLTVTSAQKNPTAFYLCASSNPDRGHNQPQHFGDGTRLSIL.

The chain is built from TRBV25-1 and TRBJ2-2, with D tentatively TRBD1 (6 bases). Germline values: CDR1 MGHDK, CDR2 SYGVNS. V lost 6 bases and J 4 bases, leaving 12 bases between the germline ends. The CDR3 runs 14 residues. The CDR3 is CASRAARGTGELFF. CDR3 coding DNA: TGTGCCAGCAGGGCAGCCAGGGGCACCGGGGAGCTGTTTTTT.